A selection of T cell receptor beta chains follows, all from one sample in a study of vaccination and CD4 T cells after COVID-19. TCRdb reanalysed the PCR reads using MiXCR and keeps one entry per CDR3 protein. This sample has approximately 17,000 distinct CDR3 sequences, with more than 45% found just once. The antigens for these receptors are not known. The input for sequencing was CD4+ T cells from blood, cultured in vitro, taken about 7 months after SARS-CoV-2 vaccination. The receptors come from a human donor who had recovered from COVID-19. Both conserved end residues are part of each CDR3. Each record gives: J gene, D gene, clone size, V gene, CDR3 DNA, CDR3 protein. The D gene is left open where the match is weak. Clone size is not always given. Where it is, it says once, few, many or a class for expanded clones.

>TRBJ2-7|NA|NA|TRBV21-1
TGTGCCAGCAGCCCGCAGAGATACGAGCAGTACTTC
CASSPQRYEQYF
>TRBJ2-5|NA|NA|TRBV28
TGTGCCAGCAGTATTAGTAGACAAGAGACCCAGTACTTC
CASSISRQETQYF
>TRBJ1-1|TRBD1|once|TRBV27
TGTGCCAGCAGTCTGCGACAGGGGGCGAACACTGAAGCTTTCTTT
CASSLRQGANTEAFF
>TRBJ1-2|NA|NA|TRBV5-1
TGCGCCAGCAGCTTGGAGGTTGACGACTATGGCTACACCTTC
CASSLEVDDYGYTF
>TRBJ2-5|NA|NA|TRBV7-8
TGTGCCAGCAGCTTATCGGTAGGGGAGACCCAGTACTTC
CASSLSVGETQYF
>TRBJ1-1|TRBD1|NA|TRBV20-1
TGCAGTGCTAGAGCTACAGGGGGCGGGAGGTACAGTGAAGCTTTCTTT
CSARATGGGRYSEAFF
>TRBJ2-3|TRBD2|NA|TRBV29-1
TGCAGCGTTGATAGCGGGGGGGTAGATACGCAGTATTTT
CSVDSGGVDTQYF
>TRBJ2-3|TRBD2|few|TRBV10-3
TGTGCCATCAGTGAGGTTAGCGGGCCCATCCCGGATACGCAGTATTTT
CAISEVSGPIPDTQYF
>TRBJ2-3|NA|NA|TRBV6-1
TGTGCCAGCAGGGGGCTAGATGGGGATACGCAGTATTTT
CASRGLDGDTQYF
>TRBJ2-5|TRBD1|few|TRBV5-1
TGCGCCAGCAGCTCCAAACAGGGGTTAGAGACCCAGTACTTC
CASSSKQGLETQYF
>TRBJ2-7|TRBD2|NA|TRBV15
TGTGCCACCAGCCAGGGGGCTAGCGGGAGGGCCTGGACCTACGAGCAGTACTTC
CATSQGASGRAWTYEQYF
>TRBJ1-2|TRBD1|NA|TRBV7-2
TGTGCCAGCAGCTTAGGACAGGGGTATGGCTACACCTTC
CASSLGQGYGYTF
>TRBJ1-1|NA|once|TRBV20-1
TGCAGTGCTAGACCTTCAGGGGTGAACACTGAAGCTTTCTTT
CSARPSGVNTEAFF
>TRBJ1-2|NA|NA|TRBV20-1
TGCAGTGCCACACTACACGCGAACCCCTATGGCTACACCTTC
CSATLHANPYGYTF
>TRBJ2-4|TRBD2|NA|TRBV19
TGTGCCAGTAGTACTACGGGTAGCGGGAGGGCGTCCAAAAACATTCAGTACTTC
CASSTTGSGRASKNIQYF
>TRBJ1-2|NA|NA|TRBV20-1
TGCAGTGCTAGACTGCCAGGGCTGGACTATGGCTACACCTTC
CSARLPGLDYGYTF
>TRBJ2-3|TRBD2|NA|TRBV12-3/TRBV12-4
TGTGCCAGCAGCAATAGCGGGGATACGCAGTATTTT
CASSNSGDTQYF
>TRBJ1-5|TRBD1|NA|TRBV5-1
TGCGCCAGCAGCTTAAATACAGGGGTGCAGCCCCAGCATTTT
CASSLNTGVQPQHF
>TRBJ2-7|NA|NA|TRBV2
TGTGCCAGCAGTCTACAGTCCTACGAGCAGTACTTC
CASSLQSYEQYF
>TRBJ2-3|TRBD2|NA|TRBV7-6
TGTGCCAGCAGCTTGCGGGGGAGCACAGATACGCAGTATTTT
CASSLRGSTDTQYF
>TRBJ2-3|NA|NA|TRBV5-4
TGTGCCAGCAGCTTTGGGGGCGCCGGCACAGATACGCAGTATTTT
CASSFGGAGTDTQYF
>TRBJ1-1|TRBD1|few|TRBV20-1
TGCAGTGTCATGGGTTTAGGGGGCCGGAACACTGAAGCTTTCTTT
CSVMGLGGRNTEAFF
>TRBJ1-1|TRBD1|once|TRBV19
TGTGCCAGTAGTGTCCTTGGACAGGGGGAAGGTTACACTGAAGCTTTCTTT
CASSVLGQGEGYTEAFF
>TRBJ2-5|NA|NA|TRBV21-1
TGTGCCAGCAGCAAAGGTGATGAACAGACCCAGTACTTC
CASSKGDEQTQYF
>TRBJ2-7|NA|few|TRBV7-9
TGTGCCAGCAGTCGAGGTTGGGTCGGCCGGACGAGCTCCTACGAGCAGTACTTC
CASSRGWVGRTSSYEQYF
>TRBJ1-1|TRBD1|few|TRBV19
TGTGCCAGTAGTACCCGGGACAGGGGCACTGAAGCTTTCTTT
CASSTRDRGTEAFF
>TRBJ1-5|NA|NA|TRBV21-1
TGTGCCAGCAGCAAAGGCGAGGACAGGGGGTTGAGCAATCAGCCCCAGCATTTT
CASSKGEDRGLSNQPQHF
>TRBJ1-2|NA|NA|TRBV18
TGTGCCAGCTCACCACGAATAAACAGGGAGACCTATGGCTACACCTTC
CASSPRINRETYGYTF
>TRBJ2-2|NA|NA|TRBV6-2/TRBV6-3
TGTGCCAGCAGTAACGGGGGGGAGCTGTTTTTT
CASSNGGELFF
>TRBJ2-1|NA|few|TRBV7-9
TGTGCCAGCAGCTCCGACTACAGCTGGTTCTTC
CASSSDYSWFF
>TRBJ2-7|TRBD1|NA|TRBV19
TGTGCCAGTAGTAGGGCCGGGACAGGGGGCCTCTACGAGCAGTACTTC
CASSRAGTGGLYEQYF
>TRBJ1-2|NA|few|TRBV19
TGTGCCAGTAGTATAGTACGGGGGAACTATGGCTACACCTTC
CASSIVRGNYGYTF
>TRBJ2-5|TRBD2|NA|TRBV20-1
TGCAGTGCTAGTCAAGTAGCGGGGCAAGAGACCCAGTACTTC
CSASQVAGQETQYF
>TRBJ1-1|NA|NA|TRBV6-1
TGTGCCAGCAGAATGGACATGGCGCCCACTGAAGCTTTCTTT
CASRMDMAPTEAFF
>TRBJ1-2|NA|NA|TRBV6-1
TGTGCCAGCAAACGGCGGGGGGACTATGGCTACACCTTC
CASKRRGDYGYTF
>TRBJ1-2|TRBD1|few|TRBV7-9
TGTGCCAGCAGCTTAGGGTGGACAGGGAGGAGGACTAACTATGGCTACACCTTC
CASSLGWTGRRTNYGYTF
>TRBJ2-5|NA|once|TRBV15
TGTGCCACCAGCAGAGATTTAACGGAGACCCAGTACTTC
CATSRDLTETQYF
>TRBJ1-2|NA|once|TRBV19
TGTGCCAGTAGCTCGGCGGAGGGGCGCGTTGGCTACACCTTC
CASSSAEGRVGYTF
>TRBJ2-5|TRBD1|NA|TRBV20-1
TGCAGTGCTGGACAGGGGGCAGAGTGGGAGACCCAGTACTTC
CSAGQGAEWETQYF
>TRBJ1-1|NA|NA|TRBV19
TGTGCCAGTACACAACGGGGCGGGGGCACTGAAGCTTTCTTT
CASTQRGGGTEAFF
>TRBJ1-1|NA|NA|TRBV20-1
TGCAGTGCTAGAGACAGGCTGAACACTGAAGCTTTCTTT
CSARDRLNTEAFF
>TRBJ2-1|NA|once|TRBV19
TGTGCCAGTAGTATATACCCTAAGGCCAAAAATGAGCAGTTCTTC
CASSIYPKAKNEQFF
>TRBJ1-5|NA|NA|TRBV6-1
TGTGCCAGCAGTCCTGGACAGTTTAATCAGCCCCAGCATTTT
CASSPGQFNQPQHF
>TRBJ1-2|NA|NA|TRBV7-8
TGTGCCAGCAGCACCAAGACAGGCGAATATGGCTACACCTTC
CASSTKTGEYGYTF
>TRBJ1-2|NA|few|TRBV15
TGTGCCACCAGCAGAGATGTGCGGGGGGCTAACTATGGCTACACCTTC
CATSRDVRGANYGYTF
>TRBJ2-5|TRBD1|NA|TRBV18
TGTGCCAGCTCACTGAACAGGGGGGAGACCCAGTACTTC
CASSLNRGETQYF
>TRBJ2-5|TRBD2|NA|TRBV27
TGTGCCAGCAGTTCGTCATATAGCGGGGGGACGGAGACCCAGTACTTC
CASSSSYSGGTETQYF
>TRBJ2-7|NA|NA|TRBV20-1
TGCAGTGCTAGTGAGGGGGTCTACGAGCAGTACTTC
CSASEGVYEQYF
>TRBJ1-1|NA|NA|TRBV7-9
TGTGCCGGGGGGGTCCCAACGGACACTGAAGCTTTCTTT
CAGGVPTDTEAFF
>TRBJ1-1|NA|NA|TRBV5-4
TGTGCCAGCAGCGGACAGACAGGGAACACTGAAGCTTTCTTT
CASSGQTGNTEAFF
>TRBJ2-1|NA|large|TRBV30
TGTGCCTGGAGTCGGGACACCAGCGCCTACAATGAGCAGTTCTTC
CAWSRDTSAYNEQFF
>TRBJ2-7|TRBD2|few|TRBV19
TGTGCCAGTAGTATAGGCCTAGCGGGAGCCGAGCAGTACTTC
CASSIGLAGAEQYF
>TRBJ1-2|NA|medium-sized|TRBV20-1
TGCAGTGCTAGCTCTGGGAGGTACACCTTC
CSASSGRYTF
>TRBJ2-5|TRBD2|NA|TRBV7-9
TGTGCCAGCAGCCCCGGGACTAGCGGGGGGGGTCGGGAGACCCAGTACTTC
CASSPGTSGGGRETQYF